The rows below give T cell receptor beta chains drawn from one sample of a study of T cells after yellow fever vaccination. TCRdb independently ran MiXCR on the 5' RACE reads; one entry per CDR3 protein. The data contain approximately 510,000 distinct CDR3 sequences, roughly a fifth of them singletons. Sequencing used PBMCs, obtained 21 days after the first yellow fever vaccination. These receptors were collected from a man in his late teens or twenties who received the YFV17D yellow fever vaccine. CDR3s include the opening cysteine and the closing phenylalanine or tryptophan. The D gene is left open where the match is weak. Some rows mark clone size as missing; the rest say once, few, many or name a class of expanded clone.

j_call: TRBJ2-5
v_call: TRBV3-1
clone_size: .
d_call: .
cdr3_aa: CASSQVASGSRGETQYF
cdr3_nt: TGTGCCAGCAGCCAAGTCGCGTCAGGGTCTCGGGGAGAGACCCAGTACTTC

j_call: TRBJ1-4
v_call: TRBV6-1
clone_size: .
d_call: TRBD1
cdr3_aa: CASRTSRDRATNEKLFF
cdr3_nt: TGTGCCAGCAGAACTTCCCGGGACAGGGCAACTAATGAAAAACTGTTTTTT

j_call: TRBJ2-3
v_call: TRBV6-2/TRBV6-3
clone_size: .
d_call: .
cdr3_aa: CASSYSSGHPTDTQYF
cdr3_nt: TGTGCCAGCAGTTATTCCAGCGGGCACCCCACAGATACGCAGTATTTT

j_call: TRBJ1-1
v_call: TRBV14
clone_size: .
d_call: .
cdr3_aa: CASSQDFYTEAFF
cdr3_nt: TGTGCCAGCAGCCAAGATTTCTACACTGAAGCTTTCTTT

j_call: TRBJ1-2
v_call: TRBV12-3/TRBV12-4
clone_size: .
d_call: .
cdr3_aa: CASSLQGSRGYTF
cdr3_nt: TGTGCCAGCAGTTTACAGGGGTCAAGGGGCTACACCTTC

j_call: TRBJ1-6
v_call: TRBV15
clone_size: few
d_call: .
cdr3_aa: CATSRKTGTQSPLHF
cdr3_nt: TGTGCCACCAGCAGGAAAACAGGGACTCAATCACCCCTCCACTTT

j_call: TRBJ2-7
v_call: TRBV7-8
clone_size: .
d_call: .
cdr3_aa: CASSPTAQATYEQYF
cdr3_nt: TGTGCCAGCAGCCCGACGGCGCAGGCGACTTACGAGCAGTACTTC

j_call: TRBJ1-1
v_call: TRBV7-9
clone_size: few
d_call: .
cdr3_aa: CASSPTNTNTEAFF
cdr3_nt: TGTGCCAGCAGCCCCACGAACACGAACACTGAAGCTTTCTTT

j_call: TRBJ2-1
v_call: TRBV7-9
clone_size: .
d_call: TRBD2
cdr3_aa: CASSLQLAGEDEQFF
cdr3_nt: TGTGCCAGCAGCTTACAGCTAGCGGGGGAGGATGAGCAGTTCTTC

j_call: TRBJ2-5
v_call: TRBV4-1
clone_size: few
d_call: .
cdr3_aa: CASSRLRGETQYF
cdr3_nt: TGCGCCAGCAGCCGCCTACGGGGGGAGACCCAGTACTTC

j_call: TRBJ1-5
v_call: TRBV7-6
clone_size: .
d_call: .
cdr3_aa: CASSRLRGQPQHF
cdr3_nt: TGTGCCAGCAGCCGACTACGGGGTCAGCCCCAGCATTTT

j_call: TRBJ2-6
v_call: TRBV10-3
clone_size: .
d_call: TRBD1
cdr3_aa: CAISGTGGPGANVLTF
cdr3_nt: TGTGCCATCAGTGGAACAGGGGGACCTGGGGCCAACGTCCTGACTTTC

j_call: TRBJ2-5
v_call: TRBV9
clone_size: many
d_call: TRBD1
cdr3_aa: CASSVLGTGQETQYF
cdr3_nt: TGTGCCAGCAGCGTTCTCGGGACAGGGCAAGAGACCCAGTACTTC

j_call: TRBJ2-1
v_call: TRBV4-3
clone_size: .
d_call: .
cdr3_aa: CASSQDRMGYNEQFF
cdr3_nt: TGCGCCAGCAGCCAAGACCGAATGGGGTACAATGAGCAGTTCTTC

j_call: TRBJ2-3
v_call: TRBV29-1
clone_size: few
d_call: .
cdr3_aa: CSVERDTDTQYF
cdr3_nt: TGCAGCGTTGAGCGGGACACAGATACGCAGTATTTT

j_call: TRBJ2-1
v_call: TRBV27
clone_size: few
d_call: .
cdr3_aa: CASSLRGTFGDEQFF
cdr3_nt: TGTGCCAGCAGTTTACGAGGGACCTTCGGGGATGAGCAGTTCTTC

j_call: TRBJ2-3
v_call: TRBV7-2
clone_size: .
d_call: TRBD2
cdr3_aa: CASSLLPGTRGDTQYF
cdr3_nt: TGTGCCAGCAGCTTACTCCCCGGGACTAGGGGTGATACGCAGTATTTT

j_call: TRBJ2-6
v_call: TRBV4-3
clone_size: .
d_call: TRBD2
cdr3_aa: CASSQVIAGLSGANVLIF
cdr3_nt: TGCGCCAGCAGCCAAGTAATAGCGGGCCTCTCTGGGGCCAACGTCCTGATTTTC